The clone carrying this T cell receptor beta chain was recorded many times. Antigen: not known. This sample is drawn from a study of T cells in Graves' hyperthyroidism and ophthalmopathy. RNA transcripts were the template for amplifying TCR beta CDR3 regions. A first-round RT-PCR of the TCR CDR3 used the HTBI primer set. TCRdb used MiXCR to reprocess the multiplex PCR reads, holding one entry per CDR3 protein. The sample comprises 640,000 or so distinct CDR3 sequences, approximately 14% of which are singletons, and approximately 4.3% rests with the top ten. Ophthalmopathy patients showed a Clinical Activity Score of at least 3, NOSPECS grade of at least 4 and duration under 3 months. Patients showing uncontrolled infection, other autoimmune disease, pregnancy or lactation were ineligible. Fresh 10 ml peripheral blood yielded PBMCs. Points from the study as a whole: Blood held most thyroid clonotypes expanded above 0.001 frequency.

The V end was cut by 8 bases, the J end by 2 bases, with 9 bases between. Germline loops: CDR1 MNHNS, CDR2 SASEGT. There are 12 residues in the CDR3. The rearrangement links TRBV6-1 to TRBJ2-5, with TRBD2 as a possible D gene (7 bases). The TCR was taken from a woman between 40 and 55 years old with Graves' ophthalmopathy. The sample comprised blood. The CDR3 loop reads CASRGAQETQYF. For the CDR3, the DNA is TGTGCCAGCCGGGGGGCACAAGAGACCCAGTACTTC.